A selection of T cell receptor beta chains follows, all from one sample in a study of blood T cell repertoires in COVID-19. Assay used: immunoSEQ multiplex PCR; TCRdb lists only in-frame clones, some missing. The table shows tens of thousands of clones, with around 91% occurring only once. Sequences were obtained from peripheral blood. The source is a young man with active or convalescent COVID-19. The CDR3 runs from the conserved cysteine through the conserved F or W. Fields, in order: V gene, J gene, clone size, CDR3 length, D gene, CDR3 DNA, CDR3 protein. The D gene is left open where the match is weak. A clone size is listed for some rows: how often the clone was seen (once, few, many), or a class if it is expanded.

TRBV6-5,TRBJ1-2,-,16,TRBD1,TGTGCCAGCAGTTACGTCAGGACAGGGGGAAGCTATGGCTACACCTTC,CASSYVRTGGSYGYTF
TRBV15,TRBJ1-4,-,16,TRBD1,TGTGCCACCAGCGCCCGCAACGACAGGGCTTATGAAAAACTGTTTTTT,CATSARNDRAYEKLFF
TRBV24-1,TRBJ2-1,-,16,-,TGTGCCACCAGTGATTCGGACATCCTACCGTACAATGAGCAGTTCTTC,CATSDSDILPYNEQFF
TRBV18,TRBJ2-5,-,16,TRBD2,TGTGCCAGCTCAACCCCGGGACTAGCGGTTCCGAGAACCCAGTACTTC,CASSTPGLAVPRTQYF
TRBV29-1,TRBJ1-2,-,14,-,TGCAGCGTTGAAGCAGGGGACGCTAACTATGGCTACACCTTC,CSVEAGDANYGYTF
TRBV7-9,TRBJ2-2,-,14,-,TGTGCCAGCAGCTTAGCTGGGGCACCCGGGGAGCTGTTTTTT,CASSLAGAPGELFF
TRBV19,TRBJ1-1,-,14,-,TGTGCCAGTAGTATGTTGCTACGAGACACTGAAGCTTTCTTT,CASSMLLRDTEAFF
TRBV11-3,TRBJ2-1,-,15,-,TGTGCCAGCAGCTCCCCGGGAGCTGCCTACAATGAGCAGTTCTTC,CASSSPGAAYNEQFF
TRBV11-2,TRBJ2-2,once,14,-,TGTGCCAGCAGCTTAGTCGTCGGGTCCGGGGAGCTGTTTTTT,CASSLVVGSGELFF
TRBV3-1/TRBV3-2,TRBJ1-1,-,14,TRBD1,TGTGCCAGCAGCCCGACAGGGGCGAACACTGAAGCTTTCTTT,CASSPTGANTEAFF
TRBV24-1,TRBJ1-5,-,14,-,TGTGCCACCAGTGAATCAGGGAGGAATCAGCCCCAGCATTTT,CATSESGRNQPQHF
TRBV28,TRBJ1-1,-,17,-,TGTGCCAGCAGTCCCCCCCCGTATTCAGCGCCGGTCACTGAAGCTTTCTTT,CASSPPPYSAPVTEAFF
TRBV5-1,TRBJ2-3,-,15,TRBD2,TGCGCCAGCAGCTTCCATAGCGGGAGTACAGATACGCAGTATTTT,CASSFHSGSTDTQYF
TRBV5-5,TRBJ2-1,-,13,TRBD1,TGTGCCAGCAGCCCCCTGACAGGGAATGAGCAGTTCTTC,CASSPLTGNEQFF
TRBV28,TRBJ1-5,-,14,TRBD1,TGTGCCAGCAGACCGGGACAGCGCAATCAGCCCCAGCATTTT,CASRPGQRNQPQHF
TRBV7-9,TRBJ2-1,-,15,-,TGTGCCAGCAGCTCCTGGGCACAGCCTGATAATGAGCAGTTCTTC,CASSSWAQPDNEQFF
TRBV7-2,TRBJ2-1,-,17,TRBD2,TGTGCCAGCAGCCTAAGACTAGCGGGAGAGGGGTACAATGAGCAGTTCTTC,CASSLRLAGEGYNEQFF
TRBV19,TRBJ1-5,-,18,TRBD1,TGTGCCAGTAGTAGCCGGGACAGGGGTAATCCCCTCAATCAGCCCCAGCATTTT,CASSSRDRGNPLNQPQHF
TRBV9,TRBJ1-4,-,14,-,TGTGCCAGCAGCGTAACAGTTGACAGTGTGAAACTGTTTTTT,CASSVTVDSVKLFF
TRBV4-1,TRBJ1-5,-,15,TRBD1,TGCGCCAGCAGCGTCACGGACAGGGGGCAAGAGCCCCAGCATTTT,CASSVTDRGQEPQHF
TRBV20-1,TRBJ1-5,few,12,-,TGCAGTGCCAGTCAGGGAAACCAGCCCCAGCATTTT,CSASQGNQPQHF
TRBV19,TRBJ1-1,-,14,-,TGTGCCACTCGCAATGGGCCGCTGGGCACTGAAGCTTTCTTT,CATRNGPLGTEAFF